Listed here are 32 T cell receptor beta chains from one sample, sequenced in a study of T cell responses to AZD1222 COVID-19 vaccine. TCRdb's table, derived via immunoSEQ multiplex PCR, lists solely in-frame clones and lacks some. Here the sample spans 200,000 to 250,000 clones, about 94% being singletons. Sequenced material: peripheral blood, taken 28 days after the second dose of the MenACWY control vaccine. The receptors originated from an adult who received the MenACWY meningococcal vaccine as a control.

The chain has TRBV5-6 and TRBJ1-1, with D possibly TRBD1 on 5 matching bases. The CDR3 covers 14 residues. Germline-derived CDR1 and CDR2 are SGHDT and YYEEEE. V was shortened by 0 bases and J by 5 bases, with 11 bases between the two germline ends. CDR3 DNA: TGTGCCAGCAGCTTGGCAGGGCGGGGAACTGAAGCTTTCTTT. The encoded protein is CASSLAGRGTEAFF.

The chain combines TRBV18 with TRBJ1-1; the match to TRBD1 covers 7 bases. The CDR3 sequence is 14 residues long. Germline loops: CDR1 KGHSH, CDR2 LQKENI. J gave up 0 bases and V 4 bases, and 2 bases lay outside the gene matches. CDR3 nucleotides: TGTGCCAGCTCACTCGGGACAGTGAACACTGAAGCTTTCTTT. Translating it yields CASSLGTVNTEAFF.

The CDR3 coding sequence is TGTGCCAGCATCAGAAGCTACGAGCAGTACTTC. It yields the protein CASIRSYEQYF. The chain couples TRBV6-5 to TRBJ2-7; no reliable D call. CDR3 size: 11 residues. Looked up from germline, CDR1 is MNHEY and CDR2 is SVGAGI. V lost 7 bases and J 3 bases, leaving 7 bases between the germline ends.

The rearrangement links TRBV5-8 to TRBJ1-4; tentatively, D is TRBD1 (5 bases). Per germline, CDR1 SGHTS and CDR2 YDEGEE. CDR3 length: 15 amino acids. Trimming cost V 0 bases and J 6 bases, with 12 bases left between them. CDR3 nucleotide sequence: TGTGCCAGCAGCTTGGACGGGGGGAAGGATGAAAAACTGTTTTTT. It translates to CASSLDGGKDEKLFF.

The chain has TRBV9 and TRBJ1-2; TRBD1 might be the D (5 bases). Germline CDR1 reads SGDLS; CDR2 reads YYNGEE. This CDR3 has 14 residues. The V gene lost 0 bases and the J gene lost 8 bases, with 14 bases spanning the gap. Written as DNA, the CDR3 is TGTGCCAGCAGCGTAGAGGGGAATCCCGGAGGCTACACCTTC. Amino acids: CASSVEGNPGGYTF.

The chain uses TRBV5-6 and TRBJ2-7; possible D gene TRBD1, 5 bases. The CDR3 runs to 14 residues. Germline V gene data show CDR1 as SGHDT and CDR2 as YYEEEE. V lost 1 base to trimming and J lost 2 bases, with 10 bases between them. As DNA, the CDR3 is TGTGCCAGCAGCTTGAGGACAAGGGCCTACGAGCAGTACTTC. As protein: CASSLRTRAYEQYF.

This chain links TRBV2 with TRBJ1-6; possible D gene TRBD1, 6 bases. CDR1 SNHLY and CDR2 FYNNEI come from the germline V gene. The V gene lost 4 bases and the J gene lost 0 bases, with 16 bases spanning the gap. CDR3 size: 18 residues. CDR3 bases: TGTGCCAGCAGTGTAGAATTAGGGGGGAGCTCCTATAATTCACCCCTCCACTTT. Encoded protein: CASSVELGGSSYNSPLHF.

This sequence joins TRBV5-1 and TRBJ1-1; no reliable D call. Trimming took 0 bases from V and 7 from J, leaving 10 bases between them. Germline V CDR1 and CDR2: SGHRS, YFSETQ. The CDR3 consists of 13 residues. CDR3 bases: TGCGCCAGCAGCTTGGGGAGACCTAGTGAAGCTTTCTTT. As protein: CASSLGRPSEAFF.

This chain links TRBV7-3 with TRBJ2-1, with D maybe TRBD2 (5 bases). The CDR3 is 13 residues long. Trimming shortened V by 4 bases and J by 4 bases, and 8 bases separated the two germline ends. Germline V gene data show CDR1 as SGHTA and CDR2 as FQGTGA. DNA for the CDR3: TGTGCCAGCAGCTCGACTACGTACAATGAGCAGTTCTTC. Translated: CASSSTTYNEQFF.

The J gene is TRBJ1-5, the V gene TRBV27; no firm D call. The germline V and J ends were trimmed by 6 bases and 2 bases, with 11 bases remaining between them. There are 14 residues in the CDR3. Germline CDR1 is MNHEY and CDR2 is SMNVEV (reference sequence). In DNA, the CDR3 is TGTGCCAGCAGAATAACGCTGGGCAATCAGCCCCAGCATTTT. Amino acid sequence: CASRITLGNQPQHF.

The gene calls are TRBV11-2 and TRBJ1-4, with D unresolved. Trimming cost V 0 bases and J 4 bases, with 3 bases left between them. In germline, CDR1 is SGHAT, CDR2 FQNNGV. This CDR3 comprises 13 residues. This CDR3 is CASSLEVNEKLFF. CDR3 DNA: TGTGCCAGCAGCTTAGAGGTTAATGAAAAACTGTTTTTT. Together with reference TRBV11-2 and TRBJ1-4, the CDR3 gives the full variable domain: EAGVAQSPRYKIIEKRQSVAFWCNPISGHATLYWYQQILGQGPKLLIQFQNNGVVDDSQLPKDRFSAERLKGVDSTLKIQPAKLEDSAVYLCASSLEVNEKLFFGSGTQLSVL.

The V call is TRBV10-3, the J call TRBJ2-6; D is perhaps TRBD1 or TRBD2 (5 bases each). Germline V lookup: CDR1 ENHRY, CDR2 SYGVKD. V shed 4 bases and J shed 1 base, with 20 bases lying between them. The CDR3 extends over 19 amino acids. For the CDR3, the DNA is TGTGCCATCAGTGCCCCGGGACGCGCCGGGGATTCTGGGGCCAACGTCCTGACTTTC. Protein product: CAISAPGRAGDSGANVLTF.

The CDR3 DNA reads TGTGCCAGCAGTCCTAAGGGGGCTATCGGGCCCTACGAGCAGTACTTC. Translated, it gives CASSPKGAIGPYEQYF. The genes are TRBV27 and TRBJ2-7; 7 bases are a match to TRBD1. The length of the CDR3 is 16 residues. Germline CDR1 reads MNHEY; CDR2 reads SMNVEV (reference sequence). The J segment lost 2 bases and the V segment lost 5 bases, leaving 12 bases of the junction unmatched.

Here the CDR3 DNA reads TGTGCCAGCAGTGGCTCCGGATACTCGGGGGAGCAGTTCTTC. Residues: CASSGSGYSGEQFF. The V and J genes are TRBV2 and TRBJ2-1, with D tentatively TRBD2 (5 bases). There are 14 residues in the CDR3. V was trimmed by 4 bases and J by 10 bases, leaving 17 bases between them. The germline V gene has CDR1 SNHLY and CDR2 FYNNEI.

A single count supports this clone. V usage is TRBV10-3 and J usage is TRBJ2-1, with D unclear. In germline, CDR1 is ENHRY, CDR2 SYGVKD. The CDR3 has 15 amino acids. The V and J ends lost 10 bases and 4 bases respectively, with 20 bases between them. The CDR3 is CATEDTGQTYNEQFF. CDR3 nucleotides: TGTGCCACGGAAGATACCGGCCAAACGTACAATGAGCAGTTCTTC.

The DNA for the CDR3 is TGTGCCTGGAGTGTTGCGGGGGCGGCCGGGGAGCTGTTTTTT. This gives the protein CAWSVAGAAGELFF. The chain is built from TRBV30 and TRBJ2-2; D is possibly TRBD2 (7 bases). The V gene's germline CDR1 is GTSNPN and CDR2 SVGIG (reference sequence). The CDR3 spans 14 residues. Trimming pared 0 bases from V and 6 bases from J, leaving 11 bases between.

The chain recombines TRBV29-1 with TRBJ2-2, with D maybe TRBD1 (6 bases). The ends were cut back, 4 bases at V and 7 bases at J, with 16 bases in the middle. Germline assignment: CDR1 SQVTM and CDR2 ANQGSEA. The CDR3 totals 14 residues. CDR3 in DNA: TGCAGCGTTGGGGGCAGGGGCTTGGGCGGGGAGCTGTTTTTT. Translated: CSVGGRGLGGELFF.

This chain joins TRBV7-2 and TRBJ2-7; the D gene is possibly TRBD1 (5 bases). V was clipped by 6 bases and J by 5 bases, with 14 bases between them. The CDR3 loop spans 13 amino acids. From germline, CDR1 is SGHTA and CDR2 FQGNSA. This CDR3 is CASSPTARDEQYF. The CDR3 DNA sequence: TGTGCCAGCAGTCCGACCGCCAGGGACGAGCAGTACTTC.

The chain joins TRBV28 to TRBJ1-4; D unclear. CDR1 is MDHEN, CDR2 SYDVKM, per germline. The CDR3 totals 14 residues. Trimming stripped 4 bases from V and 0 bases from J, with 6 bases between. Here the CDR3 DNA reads TGTGCCAGCAGTTCGGTAGCAACTAATGAAAAACTGTTTTTT. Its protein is CASSSVATNEKLFF.

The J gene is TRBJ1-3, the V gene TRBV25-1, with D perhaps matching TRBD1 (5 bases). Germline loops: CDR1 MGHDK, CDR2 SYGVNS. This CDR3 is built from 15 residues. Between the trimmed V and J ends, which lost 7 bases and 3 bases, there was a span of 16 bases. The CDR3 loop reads CASTTGLPFGNTIYF. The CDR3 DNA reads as TGTGCCAGCACCACGGGACTGCCCTTTGGAAACACCATATATTTT.

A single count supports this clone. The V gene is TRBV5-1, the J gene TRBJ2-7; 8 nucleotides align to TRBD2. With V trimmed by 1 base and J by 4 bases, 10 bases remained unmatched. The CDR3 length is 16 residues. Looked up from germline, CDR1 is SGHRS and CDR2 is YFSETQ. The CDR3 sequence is CASSLSSSGTRYEQYF. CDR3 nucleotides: TGCGCCAGCAGCTTGTCGAGTAGCGGGACACGGTACGAGCAGTACTTC.

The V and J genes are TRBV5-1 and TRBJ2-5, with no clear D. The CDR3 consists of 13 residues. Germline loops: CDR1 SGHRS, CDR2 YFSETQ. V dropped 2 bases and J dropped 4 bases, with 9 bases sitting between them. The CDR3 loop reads CASSFRLTETQYF. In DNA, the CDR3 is TGCGCCAGCAGCTTCAGACTCACAGAGACCCAGTACTTC.

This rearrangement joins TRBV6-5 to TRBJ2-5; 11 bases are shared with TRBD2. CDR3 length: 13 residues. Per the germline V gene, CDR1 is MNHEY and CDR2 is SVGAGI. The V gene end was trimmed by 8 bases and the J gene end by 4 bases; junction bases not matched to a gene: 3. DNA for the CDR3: TGTGCCAGCCAGCTAGCGGGGGGAGAGACCCAGTACTTC. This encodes CASQLAGGETQYF.

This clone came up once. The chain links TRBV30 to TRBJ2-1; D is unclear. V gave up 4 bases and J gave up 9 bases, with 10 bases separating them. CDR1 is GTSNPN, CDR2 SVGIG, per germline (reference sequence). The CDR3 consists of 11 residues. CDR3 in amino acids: CAWTPSGEQFF. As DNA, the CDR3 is TGTGCCTGGACCCCGTCTGGTGAGCAGTTCTTC. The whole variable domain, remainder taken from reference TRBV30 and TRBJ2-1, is SQTIHQWPATLVQPVGSPLSLECTVEGTSNPNLYWYRQAAGRGLQLLFYSVGIGQISSEVPQNLSASRPQDRQFILSSKKLLLSDSGFYLCAWTPSGEQFFGPGTRLTVL.

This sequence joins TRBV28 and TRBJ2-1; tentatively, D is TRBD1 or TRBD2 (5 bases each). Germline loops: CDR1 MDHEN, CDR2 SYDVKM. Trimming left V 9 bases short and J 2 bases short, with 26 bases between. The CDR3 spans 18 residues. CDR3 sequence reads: CASLQLLTGDPTYNEQFF. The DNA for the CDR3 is TGTGCCAGTCTCCAACTACTGACTGGGGACCCTACCTACAATGAGCAGTTCTTC.

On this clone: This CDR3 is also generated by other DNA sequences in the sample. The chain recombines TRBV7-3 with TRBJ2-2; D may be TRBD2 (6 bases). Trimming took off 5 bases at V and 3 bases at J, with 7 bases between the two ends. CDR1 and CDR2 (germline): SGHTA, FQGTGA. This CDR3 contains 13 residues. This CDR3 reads CASSRGDTGELFF. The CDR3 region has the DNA TGTGCCAGCAGCCGCGGGGACACCGGGGAGCTGTTTTTT.

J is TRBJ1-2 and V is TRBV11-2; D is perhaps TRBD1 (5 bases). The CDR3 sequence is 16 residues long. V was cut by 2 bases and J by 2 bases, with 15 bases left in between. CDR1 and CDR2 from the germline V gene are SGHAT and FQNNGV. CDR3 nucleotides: TGTGCCAGCAGCTTATCCCAGGGATTGAAAAACTATGGCTACACCTTC. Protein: CASSLSQGLKNYGYTF.

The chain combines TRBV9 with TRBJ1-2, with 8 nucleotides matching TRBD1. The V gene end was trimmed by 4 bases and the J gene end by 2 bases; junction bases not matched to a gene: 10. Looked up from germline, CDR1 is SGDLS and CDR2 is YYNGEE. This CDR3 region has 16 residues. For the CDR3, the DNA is TGTGCCAGCAGCCTCGAGGACAGGGATAGAAACTATGGCTACACCTTC. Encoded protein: CASSLEDRDRNYGYTF. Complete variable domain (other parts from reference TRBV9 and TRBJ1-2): DSGVTQTPKHLITATGQRVTLRCSPRSGDLSVYWYQQSLDQGLQFLIQYYNGEERAKGNILERFSAQQFPDLHSELNLSSLELGDSALYFCASSLEDRDRNYGYTFGSGTRLTVV.

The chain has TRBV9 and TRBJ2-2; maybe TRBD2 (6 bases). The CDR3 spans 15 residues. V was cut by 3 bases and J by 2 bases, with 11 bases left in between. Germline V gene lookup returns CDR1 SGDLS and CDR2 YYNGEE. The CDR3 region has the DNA TGTGCCAGCAGCGCTCCCGGGACTAACACCGGGGAGCTGTTTTTT. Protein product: CASSAPGTNTGELFF.

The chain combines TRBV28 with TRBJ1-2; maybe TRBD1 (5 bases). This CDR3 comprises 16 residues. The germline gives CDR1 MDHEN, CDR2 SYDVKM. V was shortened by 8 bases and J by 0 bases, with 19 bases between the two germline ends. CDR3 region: CASALPGSRANYGYTF. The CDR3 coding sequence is TGTGCCAGCGCCCTCCCAGGGTCGAGGGCTAACTATGGCTACACCTTC.

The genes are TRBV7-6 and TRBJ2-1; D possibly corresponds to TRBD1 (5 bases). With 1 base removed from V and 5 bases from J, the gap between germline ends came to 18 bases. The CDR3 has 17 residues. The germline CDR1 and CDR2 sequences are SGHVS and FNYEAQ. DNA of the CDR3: TGTGCCAGCAGCTTAGTACGGCGTACAGGCCCCAACAATGAGCAGTTCTTC. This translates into CASSLVRRTGPNNEQFF.

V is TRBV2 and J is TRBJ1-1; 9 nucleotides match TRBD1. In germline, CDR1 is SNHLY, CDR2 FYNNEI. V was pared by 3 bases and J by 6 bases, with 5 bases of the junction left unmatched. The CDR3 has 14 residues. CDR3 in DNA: TGTGCCAGCAGTGATCCGGGACAGGGAGCTGAAGCTTTCTTT. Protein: CASSDPGQGAEAFF.